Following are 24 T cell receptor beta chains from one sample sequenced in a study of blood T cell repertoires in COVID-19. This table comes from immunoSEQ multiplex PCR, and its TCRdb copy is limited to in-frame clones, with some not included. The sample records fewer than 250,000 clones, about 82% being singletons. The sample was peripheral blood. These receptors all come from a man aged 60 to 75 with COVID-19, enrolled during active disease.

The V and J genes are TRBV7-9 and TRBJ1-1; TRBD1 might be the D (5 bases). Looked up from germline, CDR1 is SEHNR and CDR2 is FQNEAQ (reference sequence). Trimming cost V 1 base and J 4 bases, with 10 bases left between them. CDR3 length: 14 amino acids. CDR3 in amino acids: CASSLEGKGTEAFF. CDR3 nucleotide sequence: TGTGCCAGCAGCTTAGAGGGGAAGGGCACTGAAGCTTTCTTT.

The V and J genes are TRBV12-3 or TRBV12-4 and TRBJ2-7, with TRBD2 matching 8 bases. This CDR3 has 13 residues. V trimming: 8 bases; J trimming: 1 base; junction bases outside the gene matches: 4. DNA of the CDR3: TGTGCCAGCCGCGGGAGGTTGTCCTACGAGCAGTACTTC. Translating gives CASRGRLSYEQYF.

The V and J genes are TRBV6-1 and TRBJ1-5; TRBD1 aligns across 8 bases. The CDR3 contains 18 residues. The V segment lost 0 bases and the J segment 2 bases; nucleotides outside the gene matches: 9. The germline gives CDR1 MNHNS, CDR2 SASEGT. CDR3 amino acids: CASSEARQGARGNQPQHF. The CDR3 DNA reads TGTGCCAGCAGTGAAGCGCGGCAGGGGGCAAGGGGCAATCAGCCCCAGCATTTT.

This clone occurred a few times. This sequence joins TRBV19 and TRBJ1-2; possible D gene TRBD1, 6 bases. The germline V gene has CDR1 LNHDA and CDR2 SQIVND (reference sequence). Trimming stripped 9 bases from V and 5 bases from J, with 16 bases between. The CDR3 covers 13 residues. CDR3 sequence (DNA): TGTGCCAGCGTCGAAAGGGGGGGGTATGGCTACACCTTC. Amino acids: CASVERGGYGYTF. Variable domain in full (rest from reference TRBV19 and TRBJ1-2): DGGITQSPKYLFRKEGQNVTLSCEQNLNHDAMYWYRQDPGQGLRLIYYSQIVNDFQKGDIAEGYSVSREKKESFPLTVTSAQKNPTAFYLCASVERGGYGYTFGSGTRLTVV.

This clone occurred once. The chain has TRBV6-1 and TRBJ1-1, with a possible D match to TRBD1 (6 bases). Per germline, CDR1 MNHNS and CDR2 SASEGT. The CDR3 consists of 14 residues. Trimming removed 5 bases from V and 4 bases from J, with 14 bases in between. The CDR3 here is CASSHSGVGTEAFF. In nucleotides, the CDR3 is TGTGCCAGCAGTCATTCAGGGGTTGGCACTGAAGCTTTCTTT.

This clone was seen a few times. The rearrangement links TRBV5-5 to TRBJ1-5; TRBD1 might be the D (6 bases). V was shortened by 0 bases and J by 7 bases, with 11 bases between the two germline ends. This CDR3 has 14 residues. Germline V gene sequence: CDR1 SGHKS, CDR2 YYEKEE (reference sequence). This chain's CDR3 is CASSLDRVVQPQHF. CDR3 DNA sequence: TGTGCCAGCAGCTTGGACAGGGTCGTACAGCCCCAGCATTTT.

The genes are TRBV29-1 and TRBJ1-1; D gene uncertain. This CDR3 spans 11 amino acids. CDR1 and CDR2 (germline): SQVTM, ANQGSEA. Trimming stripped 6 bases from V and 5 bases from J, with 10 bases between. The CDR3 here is CSVETGTEAFF. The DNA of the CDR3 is TGCAGCGTCGAGACTGGGACTGAAGCTTTCTTT.

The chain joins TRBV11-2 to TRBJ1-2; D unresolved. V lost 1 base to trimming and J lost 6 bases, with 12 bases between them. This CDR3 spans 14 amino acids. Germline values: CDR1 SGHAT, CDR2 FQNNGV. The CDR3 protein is CASSLGTGSNGYTF. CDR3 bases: TGTGCCAGCAGCTTAGGGACGGGGAGCAATGGCTACACCTTC.

CDR3 DNA: TGTGCCAGCAGCTCTAGCCAGGTGACAGGGGTCGAGCAGTACTTC. This translates into CASSSSQVTGVEQYF. The gene calls are TRBV7-2 and TRBJ2-7, with 8 bases identical to TRBD1. The CDR3 has 15 amino acids. Germline lookup yields CDR1 SGHTA and CDR2 FQGNSA. Unmatched junction bases numbered 11, after V lost 4 bases and J lost 6 bases.

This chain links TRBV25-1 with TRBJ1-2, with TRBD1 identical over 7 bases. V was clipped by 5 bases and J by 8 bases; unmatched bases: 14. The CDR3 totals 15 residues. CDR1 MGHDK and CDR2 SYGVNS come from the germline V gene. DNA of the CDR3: TGTGCCAGCAGTCCCTCCGCCCGGGACAGTAAAGGCTACACCTTC. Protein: CASSPSARDSKGYTF.

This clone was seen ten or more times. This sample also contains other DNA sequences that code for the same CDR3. CDR3 loop: CASSFEVNTGELFF. CDR3 nucleotides: TGTGCCAGCAGTTTTGAGGTGAACACCGGGGAGCTGTTTTTT. The rearrangement links TRBV27 to TRBJ2-2; D unresolved. There are 14 residues in the CDR3. Looked up from germline, CDR1 is MNHEY and CDR2 is SMNVEV (reference sequence). V shed 3 bases and J shed 1 base, with 6 bases lying between them.

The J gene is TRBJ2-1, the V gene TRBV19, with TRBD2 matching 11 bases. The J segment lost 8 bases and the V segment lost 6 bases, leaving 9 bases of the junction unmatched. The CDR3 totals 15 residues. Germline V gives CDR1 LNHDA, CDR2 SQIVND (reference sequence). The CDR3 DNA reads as TGTGCCAGTAGCCAGATAACTAGCGGGAGCCATGAGCAGTTCTTC. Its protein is CASSQITSGSHEQFF.

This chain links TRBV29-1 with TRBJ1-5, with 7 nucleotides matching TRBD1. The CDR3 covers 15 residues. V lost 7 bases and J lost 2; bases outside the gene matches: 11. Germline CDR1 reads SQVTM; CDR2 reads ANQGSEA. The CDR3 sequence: CSGGTARMGNQPQHF. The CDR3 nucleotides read TGCAGCGGTGGGACAGCGAGGATGGGCAATCAGCCCCAGCATTTT.

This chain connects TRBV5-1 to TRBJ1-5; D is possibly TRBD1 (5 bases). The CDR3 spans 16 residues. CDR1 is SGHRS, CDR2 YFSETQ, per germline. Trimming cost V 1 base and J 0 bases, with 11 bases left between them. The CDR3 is CASSLSGGDSNQPQHF. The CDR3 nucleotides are TGCGCCAGCAGCTTGTCGGGGGGAGATAGCAATCAGCCCCAGCATTTT.

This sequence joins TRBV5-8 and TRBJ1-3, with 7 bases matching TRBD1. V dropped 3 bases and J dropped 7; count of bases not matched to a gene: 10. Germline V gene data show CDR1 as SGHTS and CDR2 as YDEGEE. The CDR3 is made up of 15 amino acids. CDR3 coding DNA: TGTGCCAGCAGCTCCCCCAGGGGGACATTGAACACCATATATTTT. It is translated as CASSSPRGTLNTIYF.

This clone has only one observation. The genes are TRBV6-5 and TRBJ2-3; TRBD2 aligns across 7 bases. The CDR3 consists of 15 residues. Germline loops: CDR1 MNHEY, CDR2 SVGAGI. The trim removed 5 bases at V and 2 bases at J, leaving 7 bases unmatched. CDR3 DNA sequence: TGTGCCAGCAGTCCCCTGACTAGCAACACAGATACGCAGTATTTT. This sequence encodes CASSPLTSNTDTQYF.

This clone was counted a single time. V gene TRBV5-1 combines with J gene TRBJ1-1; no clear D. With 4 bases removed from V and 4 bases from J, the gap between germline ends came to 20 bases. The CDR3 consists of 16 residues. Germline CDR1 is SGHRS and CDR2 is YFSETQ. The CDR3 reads CASSPGVAAKSTEAFF. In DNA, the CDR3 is TGCGCCAGCAGCCCCGGGGTGGCAGCTAAGAGCACTGAAGCTTTCTTT.

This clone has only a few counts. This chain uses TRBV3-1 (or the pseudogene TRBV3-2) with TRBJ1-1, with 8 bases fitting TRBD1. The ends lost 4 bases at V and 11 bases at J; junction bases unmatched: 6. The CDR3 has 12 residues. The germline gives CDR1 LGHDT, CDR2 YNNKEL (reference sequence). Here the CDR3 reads CASSLSDRVAFF. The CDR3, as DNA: TGTGCCAGCAGCCTATCGGACAGGGTTGCTTTCTTT.

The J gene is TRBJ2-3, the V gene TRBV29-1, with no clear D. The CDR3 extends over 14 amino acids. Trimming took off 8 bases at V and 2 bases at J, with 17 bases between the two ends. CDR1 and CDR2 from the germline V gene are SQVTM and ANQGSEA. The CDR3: CSSGFSRPTDTQYF. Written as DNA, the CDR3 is TGCAGCTCCGGGTTCAGCCGCCCCACAGATACGCAGTATTTT.

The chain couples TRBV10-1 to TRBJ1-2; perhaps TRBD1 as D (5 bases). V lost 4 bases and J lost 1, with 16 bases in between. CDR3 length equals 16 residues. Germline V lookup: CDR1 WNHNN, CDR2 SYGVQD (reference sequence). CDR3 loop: CASSAEGVPLNYGYTF. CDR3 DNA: TGCGCCAGCAGTGCGGAAGGGGTCCCCCTTAACTATGGCTACACCTTC.

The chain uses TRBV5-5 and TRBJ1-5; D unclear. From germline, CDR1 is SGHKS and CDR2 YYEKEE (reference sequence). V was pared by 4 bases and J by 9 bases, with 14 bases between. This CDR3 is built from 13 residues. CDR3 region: CASSPDSRGPQHF. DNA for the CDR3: TGTGCCAGCAGCCCTGACTCTAGAGGGCCCCAGCATTTT.

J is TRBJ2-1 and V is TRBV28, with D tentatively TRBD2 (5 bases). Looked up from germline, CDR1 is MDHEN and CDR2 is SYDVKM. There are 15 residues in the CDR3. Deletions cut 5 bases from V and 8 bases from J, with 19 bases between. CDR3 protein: CASSPLVNNGDEQFF. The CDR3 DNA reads TGTGCCAGCAGTCCACTAGTGAATAATGGAGATGAGCAGTTCTTC.

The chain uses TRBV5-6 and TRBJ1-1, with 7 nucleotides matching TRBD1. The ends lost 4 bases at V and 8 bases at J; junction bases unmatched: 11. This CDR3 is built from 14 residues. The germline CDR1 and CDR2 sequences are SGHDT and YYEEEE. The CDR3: CASSRDSGGLEAFF. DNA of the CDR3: TGTGCCAGCAGCCGGGACAGTGGGGGACTCGAAGCTTTCTTT.

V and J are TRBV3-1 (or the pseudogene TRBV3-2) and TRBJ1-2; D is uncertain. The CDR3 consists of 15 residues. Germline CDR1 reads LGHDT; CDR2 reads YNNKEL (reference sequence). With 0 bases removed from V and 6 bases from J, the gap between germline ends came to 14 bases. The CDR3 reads CASSQERTDRNGYTF. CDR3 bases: TGTGCCAGCAGCCAAGAAAGAACAGATCGGAATGGCTACACCTTC.